This T cell receptor beta chain originates from a study of CD8 T cells in Susac syndrome. Random-hexamer reverse transcription was applied to roughly 0.5 to 1 ug RNA. Amplification of the TCR beta CDR3 was carried out by immunoSEQ multiplex PCR, which spanned a total of 54 Vbeta and 13 Jbeta segments. MiXCR was run by TCRdb on the immunoSEQ multiplex PCR reads, yielding one entry per CDR3 protein. The sample shows approximately 280,000 distinct CDR3 sequences, about 85% of them seen only once. Germline V gene data show CDR1 as LNHNV and CDR2 as YYDKDF (reference sequence). The CDR3 covers 15 residues. Trimming shortened V by 4 bases and J by 3 bases, and 13 bases separated the two germline ends.

What was sequenced was CD8+ T cells from PBMCs. This sequence joins TRBV15 and TRBJ1-5, with no clear D. The clonotype was recovered from a human donor with multiple sclerosis. The CDR3 reads CATSTGRNPNQPQHF. CDR3 sequence (DNA): TGTGCCACCAGCACCGGACGGAACCCCAATCAGCCCCAGCATTTT.